This entry lists 7 T cell receptor beta chains sequenced from one sample in a study of T cells in localized non-small cell lung cancer (dated by TCRdb to between 2020 and 2021). The receptor library was made with the immunoSEQ multiplex PCR assay. As stored in TCRdb, this immuneACCESS dataset retains in-frame rearrangements with V and J assigned. A fraction of the clones does not appear; measured against another copy, unresolved V genes explain less than half of the discrepancy, and the remainder lacks a known reason. Within this sample are tens of thousands of clones, with about nine tenths of them counted one time only. Roughly 7.2% of the sample goes to the ten largest clones. The material sequenced was peripheral blood, taken before any cancer treatment. These receptors were taken from a woman aged 35 to 70 with stage I lung adenocarcinoma.

The V gene is TRBV29-1, the J gene TRBJ2-1; TRBD2 matches at 10 bases. The CDR3 has 17 amino acids. Germline V lookup: CDR1 SQVTM, CDR2 ANQGSEA. Trimming removed 3 bases from V and 8 bases from J; junction bases left unmatched: 16. The CDR3 DNA follows: TGCAGCGTTGAGGTAATTTCTAGCGGGAGACAGGATGATGAGCAGTTCTTC. As protein: CSVEVISSGRQDDEQFF.

The chain joins TRBV27 to TRBJ2-7, with D possibly matching TRBD2 (6 bases). This CDR3 is built from 15 residues. Trimming took 5 bases from V and 1 from J, leaving 15 bases between them. Germline V gives CDR1 MNHEY, CDR2 SMNVEV (reference sequence). The CDR3 DNA reads TGTGCCAGCAGTCCGCTAGCGAAGGGATCCTACGAGCAGTACTTC. It is translated as CASSPLAKGSYEQYF.

The V gene is TRBV21-1, the J gene TRBJ2-1. TRBV21-1 represents a pseudogene. This CDR3 comprises 13 residues. The CDR3 loop is CASIPGRDNEQFF. The CDR3 region has the DNA TGTGCCAGCATCCCGGGACGGGACAATGAGCAGTTCTTC.

CDR3 bases: TGTGCCAGCAGCTATCTAGCGGGAGGAGAGACCCAGTACTTC. Translating it yields CASSYLAGGETQYF. The chain joins TRBV7-9 to TRBJ2-5; 11 nucleotides match TRBD2. The CDR3 spans 14 residues. CDR1 is SEHNR and CDR2 is FQNEAQ in the germline V gene (reference sequence). Trimming removed 4 bases from V and 4 bases from J; junction bases left unmatched: 2. The whole variable domain, filled in from reference TRBV7-9 and TRBJ2-5, reads DTGVSQNPRHKITKRGQNVTFRCDPISEHNRLYWYRQTLGQGPEFLTYFQNEAQLEKSRLLSDRFSAERPKGSFSTLEIQRTEQGDSAMYLCASSYLAGGETQYFGPGTRLLVL.

This clone was detected only a few times. V gene TRBV2 combines with J gene TRBJ2-1; possibly TRBD2 for D (6 bases). The germline V gene has CDR1 SNHLY and CDR2 FYNNEI. The ends were cut back, 6 bases at V and 7 bases at J, with 19 bases in the middle. The CDR3 length is 15 residues. CDR3 region: CASREGLLGGNEQFF. CDR3 nucleotide sequence: TGTGCCAGCAGGGAGGGACTCCTCGGTGGAAATGAGCAGTTCTTC.

This clone has just one count. This chain uses TRBV7-2 with TRBJ1-2, with 9 bases fitting TRBD1. V gave up 5 bases and J gave up 0 bases; unmatched junction bases: 7. This CDR3 is built from 16 residues. Germline lookup yields CDR1 SGHTA and CDR2 FQGNSA. CDR3 in amino acids: CASSTYRGRANYGYTF. CDR3 nucleotides: TGTGCCAGCAGCACTTACAGGGGGCGCGCTAACTATGGCTACACCTTC.

The chain carries TRBV30 and TRBJ1-3; TRBD1 matches 8 bases. Germline loops: CDR1 GTSNPN, CDR2 SVGIG (reference sequence). Trimming cost V 5 bases and J 3 bases; bases outside gene matches: 3. CDR3 length: 13 amino acids. The CDR3 here is CAWGQGFGNTIYF. The DNA for the CDR3 is TGTGCCTGGGGACAGGGCTTTGGAAACACCATATATTTT.